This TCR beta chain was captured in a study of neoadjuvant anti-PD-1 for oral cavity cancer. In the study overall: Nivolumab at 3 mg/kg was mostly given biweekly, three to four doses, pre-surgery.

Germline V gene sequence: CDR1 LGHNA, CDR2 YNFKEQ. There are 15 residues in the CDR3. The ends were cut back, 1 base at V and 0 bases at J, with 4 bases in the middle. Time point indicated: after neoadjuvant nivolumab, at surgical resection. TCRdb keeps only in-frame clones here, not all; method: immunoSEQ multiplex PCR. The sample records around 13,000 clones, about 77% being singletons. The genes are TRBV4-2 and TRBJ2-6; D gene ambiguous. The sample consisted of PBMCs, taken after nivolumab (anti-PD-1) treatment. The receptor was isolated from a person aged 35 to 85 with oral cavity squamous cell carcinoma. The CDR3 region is CASSQGPSGANVLTF. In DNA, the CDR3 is TGTGCCAGCAGCCAAGGGCCCTCTGGGGCCAACGTCCTGACTTTC.